This T cell receptor (beta chain) was recovered during a study of response to subunit inactivated influenza vaccine. Remarks on this clonotype: No antigen is known for it.

The study's findings and limits: With each seasonal influenza vaccination, the authors suggested, few new T cells are recruited.

MiXCR was run by TCRdb on the RT-PCR reads, yielding one entry per CDR3 protein. This sample yields about 700,000 distinct CDR3 sequences, of which about 15% are seen a single time; 5.5% to 8% belongs to the top ten. The germline CDR1 and CDR2 sequences are MNHEY and SVGEGT. With 10 bases clipped from V and 5 bases from J, the junction kept 12 bases outside the gene matches. The CDR3 runs 15 residues. This sequence originates from a man in his fifties or sixties who received an inactivated influenza vaccine. The sequencing here drew on PBMCs from blood, taken around 14 days before vaccination. The gene calls are TRBV6-2 or TRBV6-3 and TRBJ2-4; 9 bases line up with TRBD1. CDR3 sequence: CAIEPGQGSQNIQYF. DNA of the CDR3: TGTGCCATCGAGCCGGGACAGGGAAGTCAAAACATTCAGTACTTC.